The rows below give T cell receptor beta chains drawn from one sample of a study of blood T cells in healthy people across ages. TCRdb processed the 5' RACE reads anew with MiXCR; each CDR3 protein has one entry. Here the sample spans 650,000 to 1,000,000 distinct CDR3 sequences, roughly 40% being singletons. Sequencing was carried out using blood. Receptor source: a young man in good health. Both conserved end residues are part of each CDR3. The D gene is left open where the match is weak. Where a row states a size, it is once, few, many or the class of an expanded clone; other rows omit it.

J | size | V | D | DNA | CDR3
TRBJ1-1 | - | TRBV20-1 | TRBD1 | TGCAGTACTAGAGATATCCCGAGACAGGGGATCGCTGAAGCTTTCTTT | CSTRDIPRQGIAEAFF
TRBJ2-7 | - | TRBV20-1 | - | TGCAGTGCTAGTCCGGGGCCCTACGAGCAGTACTTC | CSASPGPYEQYF
TRBJ1-2 | few | TRBV11-2 | - | TGTGCCAGCAGCTTCAGTCGAATTAAGGGACGGAGCCTCACTCCATTCTATGGCTACACCTTC | CASSFSRIKGRSLTPFYGYTF
TRBJ1-6 | - | TRBV27 | - | TGTGCCAGCAGTTTCGGGGGAGGTCGTTCACCCCTCCACTTT | CASSFGGGRSPLHF
TRBJ2-5 | - | TRBV7-2 | TRBD2 | TGTGCCAGCAGCACCGCCACTAGCGGGAGCCTCGGGACCCAGTACTTC | CASSTATSGSLGTQYF
TRBJ2-3 | many | TRBV29-1 | TRBD2 | TGCAGCGTTGAGGGACTAGCGGGGGTCAGCACAGATACGCAGTATTTT | CSVEGLAGVSTDTQYF
TRBJ1-6 | few | TRBV6-1 | - | TGTGCCAGCAGTCCAACACTCTCCCAGGAGAATAATTCACCCCTCCACTTT | CASSPTLSQENNSPLHF
TRBJ2-1 | - | TRBV4-3 | - | TGCGCCAGCAGCCAAGAAGCTAGCAGGGTGAATGAGCAGTTCTTC | CASSQEASRVNEQFF
TRBJ2-1 | many | TRBV20-1 | - | TGCAGTGCTGGGCGTCCGGGGTTAGGGTCGGATGAGCAGTTCTTC | CSAGRPGLGSDEQFF
TRBJ2-7 | many | TRBV29-1 | TRBD1 | TGCAGCGTTATCTTTGGGACAGGAAGCTCCTACGAGCAGTACTTC | CSVIFGTGSSYEQYF
TRBJ2-5 | - | TRBV7-2 | - | TGTGCCAGCAGCTTAGACGCGGGTCTATACGGGCAGTACTTC | CASSLDAGLYGQYF
TRBJ1-1 | - | TRBV20-1 | - | TGCAGTGCAGAGGGGATTCAAGCCACTGAAGCTTTCTTT | CSAEGIQATEAFF
TRBJ1-1 | few | TRBV5-4 | - | TGTGCCAGCAGCTCGGGTCTTTTCGGGGGTACTCGCACTGAAGCTTTCTTT | CASSSGLFGGTRTEAFF
TRBJ2-7 | - | TRBV12-3/TRBV12-4 | - | TGTGCCAGCAGCCTGGTTGGGACGGTATCCTACGAGCAGTACTTC | CASSLVGTVSYEQYF
TRBJ1-2 | - | TRBV27 | - | TGTGCCAGCAGTTTATTAGGGCCGGACACGACGATTTGGGCTGGCTACACCTTC | CASSLLGPDTTIWAGYTF
TRBJ1-2 | few | TRBV4-3 | - | TGCGCCAGCAGCCAAGATGCCCAAAGGGGCTATGGCTACACCTTC | CASSQDAQRGYGYTF
TRBJ2-5 | many | TRBV5-1 | - | TGCGCCAGCAGCATATACAGTAGCCAAGAGACCCAGTACTTC | CASSIYSSQETQYF
TRBJ2-7 | - | TRBV7-9 | - | TGTGCCAGCAGCCCCCCCTACAGGGCCTCTTTCCCCAATGAGCAGTACTTC | CASSPPYRASFPNEQYF
TRBJ2-5 | - | TRBV11-2 | TRBD2 | TGTGCCAGCAGCTTAGGGGGACTAGCGGGGACCCAGTACTTC | CASSLGGLAGTQYF
TRBJ2-1 | - | TRBV28 | TRBD2 | TGTGCCAGCAGCACTCTAGCGGGGGCCTACAATGAGCAGTTCTTC | CASSTLAGAYNEQFF
TRBJ1-2 | few | TRBV6-5 | - | TGTGCCAGCAGTTCCGAGGGCGGCTACACCTTC | CASSSEGGYTF
TRBJ1-5 | once | TRBV3-1 | - | TGTGCCAGCAGCCAGGCCAGTGGGCCCCAGCATTTT | CASSQASGPQHF
TRBJ2-5 | - | TRBV7-2 | - | TGTGCCAGCAGCAGACCACGGGGAGCGGAGACCCAGTACTTC | CASSRPRGAETQYF
TRBJ1-1 | - | TRBV6-1 | - | TGTGCCAGCAGTGAAGAGGTTGACGGTAACACTGAAGCTTTCTTT | CASSEEVDGNTEAFF
TRBJ2-3 | few | TRBV29-1 | TRBD2 | TGCAGCTGGGGTGGGGGAGGGGATACGCAGTATTTT | CSWGGGGDTQYF
TRBJ2-3 | - | TRBV20-1 | - | TGCAGTGCTAAGGCGTGGGATACGCAGTATTTT | CSAKAWDTQYF
TRBJ1-1 | - | TRBV20-1 | - | TGCAGTGTCAGGGGAAGGAACACTGAAGCTTTCTTT | CSVRGRNTEAFF
TRBJ2-7 | - | TRBV12-3/TRBV12-4 | TRBD1 | TGTGCCAGCAGTTCGCGTCAAAGGGGGCCCGACGAGCAGTACTTC | CASSSRQRGPDEQYF
TRBJ1-1 | - | TRBV5-5 | - | TGTGCCAGCAGCTTGGCCGGGGCAGGGGAAACTGAAGCTTTCTTT | CASSLAGAGETEAFF
TRBJ2-7 | - | TRBV7-9 | - | TGTGCCAGCAGCTCCGGCAGGCGTCGGTACTTC | CASSSGRRRYF
TRBJ2-3 | - | TRBV20-1 | - | TGCAGTGCCGGCGAGGTGGGGAGCACAGATACGCAGTATTTT | CSAGEVGSTDTQYF
TRBJ2-5 | - | TRBV5-1 | TRBD2 | TGCGCCAGCACACCAGCGGGGGGCCAGGAAGAGACCCAGTACTTC | CASTPAGGQEETQYF
TRBJ2-7 | - | TRBV12-3/TRBV12-4 | TRBD1 | TGTGCCAGCAGCTTCTACTCAGGGGGCACGTACGAGCAGTACTTC | CASSFYSGGTYEQYF
TRBJ2-1 | - | TRBV14 | - | TGTGCCAGCAGCCTCCGGACTCCGTACAATGAGCAGTTCTTC | CASSLRTPYNEQFF
TRBJ2-5 | - | TRBV12-3/TRBV12-4 | - | TGTGCCAGCAGTCAGCCGGGAGAGTACAAGCAGTACTTC | CASSQPGEYKQYF
TRBJ2-1 | - | TRBV12-3/TRBV12-4 | TRBD2 | TGTGCCAGCAGCCGGGGGGGACTACTAATCAATGAGCAGTTCTTC | CASSRGGLLINEQFF
TRBJ2-2 | - | TRBV6-6 | - | TGTGCCAGCAGTTACTCTTACAGCACCCTGAACACCGGGGAGCTGTTTTTT | CASSYSYSTLNTGELFF
TRBJ2-7 | many | TRBV20-1 | - | TGCAGTGCTAGATCCGGCTACGAGCAGTACTTC | CSARSGYEQYF
TRBJ2-7 | few | TRBV30 | - | TGTGCCTGGAGCCAGGGTTTTCAGGACGAGCAGTACTTC | CAWSQGFQDEQYF
TRBJ1-5 | - | TRBV2 | - | TGTGCCAGCAAGTCAGGCACAAGCAATCAGCCCCAGCATTTT | CASKSGTSNQPQHF
TRBJ2-3 | few | TRBV15 | TRBD1 | TGTGCCACCAGCAGCGGGCAGGGGGCTGGAGATACGCAGTATTTT | CATSSGQGAGDTQYF
TRBJ1-2 | - | TRBV20-1 | TRBD1 | TGCAGTGCTAGAGATACTCGGGACAGAGACTACTATGGCTACACCTTC | CSARDTRDRDYYGYTF
TRBJ2-5 | - | TRBV7-9 | - | TGTGCCAGCAGCTTATCCGGGATTCAAGAGACCCAGTACTTC | CASSLSGIQETQYF
TRBJ2-2 | few | TRBV4-3 | - | TGCGCCAGCAGCCAAAGGGTGACCGGGGAGCTGTTTTTT | CASSQRVTGELFF
TRBJ2-4 | - | TRBV7-9 | - | TGTGCCAGCAGCCCCACCGACATTCAGTACTTC | CASSPTDIQYF
TRBJ2-5 | - | TRBV18 | - | TGTGCCAGCTCAACCCTAGGGGAAGAGACCCAGTACTTC | CASSTLGEETQYF
TRBJ1-6 | - | TRBV11-2 | TRBD1 | TGTGCCAGCAGCTCAGAGACCGGGACAGGGGTGAATTCACCCCCCCACTTT | CASSSETGTGVNSPPHF
TRBJ2-5 | - | TRBV5-5 | - | TGTGCCAGCAGCTCGCAACCCCCAGGACGGATGGTGTCACGGGAGACCCAGTACTTC | CASSSQPPGRMVSRETQYF
TRBJ2-5 | few | TRBV6-5 | - | TGTGCCAGCAGTTACTCGCTGGACACCCAAGGGACCCAGTACTTC | CASSYSLDTQGTQYF
TRBJ1-6 | - | TRBV12-3/TRBV12-4 | - | TGTGCCAGCAGTCACGGGCTCCATCCGGCGGCTAATTCACCCCTCCACTTT | CASSHGLHPAANSPLHF
TRBJ2-5 | - | TRBV5-1 | - | TGCGCCAGCAGCTGGGGAAACAGTCGGACAGAGACCCAGTACTTC | CASSWGNSRTETQYF
TRBJ1-4 | few | TRBV7-6 | - | TGTGCCAGCAGCCCCCTCGTGGCTATAGCTGAAAAACTGTTTTTT | CASSPLVAIAEKLFF
TRBJ2-3 | - | TRBV12-3/TRBV12-4 | TRBD1 | TGTGCCAGCAGTCGACAGGGTGTGGGCCGGGATACGCAGTATTTT | CASSRQGVGRDTQYF
TRBJ1-4 | - | TRBV5-1 | - | TGCGCCAGCAGCTTGGCCGGGACATCCCGAACTAATGAAAAACTGTTTTTT | CASSLAGTSRTNEKLFF
TRBJ2-3 | few | TRBV20-1 | TRBD2 | TGCAGTGCTAGAGATCGGCTGGGACTAGCGGGGGGGCCATCAGATACGCAGTATTTT | CSARDRLGLAGGPSDTQYF